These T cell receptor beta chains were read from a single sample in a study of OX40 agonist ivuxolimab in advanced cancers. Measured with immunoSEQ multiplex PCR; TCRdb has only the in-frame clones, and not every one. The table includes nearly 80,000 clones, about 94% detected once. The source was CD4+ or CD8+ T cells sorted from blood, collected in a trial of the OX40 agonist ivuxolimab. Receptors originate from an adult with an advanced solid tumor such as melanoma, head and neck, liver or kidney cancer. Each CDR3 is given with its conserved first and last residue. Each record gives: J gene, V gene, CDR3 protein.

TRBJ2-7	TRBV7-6	CASSLGDFSYEQYF
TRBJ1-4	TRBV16	CASSRSSGGEEKLFF
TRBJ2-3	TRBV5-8	CASSAGTAAVETQYF
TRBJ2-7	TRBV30	CACHTGGYEQYF
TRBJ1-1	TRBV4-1	CASSQVMNTEAFF
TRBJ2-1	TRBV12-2	CASRLPPGSYNEQFF
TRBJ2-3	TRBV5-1	CASSLGIAESSTDTQYF
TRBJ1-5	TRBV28	CASSPHRYNQPQHF
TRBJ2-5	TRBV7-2	CASSRRVQETQYF
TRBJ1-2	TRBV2	CASSGTANYGYTF
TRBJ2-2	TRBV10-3	CAISESENTGELFF
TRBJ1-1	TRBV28	CASQDGMNTEAFF
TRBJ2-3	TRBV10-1	CASSEGGPVTDTQYF
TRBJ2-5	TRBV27	CASSRGGRSVETQYF
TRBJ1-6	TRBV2	CASKLSRGQGDSPLHF
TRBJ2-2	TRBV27	CASSYGGMNTGELFF
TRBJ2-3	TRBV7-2	CASSSGLAADTQYF
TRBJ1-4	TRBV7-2	CASSPLRDRGGEKLFF
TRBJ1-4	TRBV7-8	CASSLMGAGEKLFF
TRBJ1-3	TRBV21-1	CASSKDPTGDGNTIYF
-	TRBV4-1	CASSQETDLYEQYF
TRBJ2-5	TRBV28	CASNLPGETQYF
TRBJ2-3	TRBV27	CASSFLGTDTQYF
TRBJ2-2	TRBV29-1	CSAPGLAGGSTGELFF
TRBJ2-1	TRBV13	CASSLSLGTYNEQFF
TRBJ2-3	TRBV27	CASRSGQGRTQYF
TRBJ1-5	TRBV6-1	CASTAGPNQPQHF